Listed here are 32 T cell receptor beta chains from one sample, sequenced in a study of cytomegalovirus exposure and HLA in healthy donors. Both 60 Vbeta primers and 13 Jbeta primers went into the PCR. Generated by immunoSEQ multiplex PCR, the TCRdb table keeps only in-frame clones and is missing some. The table lists fewer than 250,000 clones, around four fifths of them singletons. The sequenced sample was PBMCs. The receptors were sampled from a woman aged 50 to 65 in good health and CMV-seropositive.

This chain joins TRBV7-6 and TRBJ1-1, with D unclear. The germline gives CDR1 SGHVS, CDR2 FNYEAQ. Trimming cost V 1 base and J 1 base, with 10 bases left between them. The CDR3 spans 15 residues. The CDR3 DNA is TGTGCCAGCAGCTTAGATGAAGCAAAGAACACTGAAGCTTTCTTT. Translating gives CASSLDEAKNTEAFF. Combining the CDR3 with reference TRBV7-6 and TRBJ1-1 gives the whole variable domain GAGVSQSPRYKVTKRGQDVALRCDPISGHVSLYWYRQALGQGPEFLTYFNYEAQQDKSGLPNDRFSAERPEGSISTLTIQRTEQRDSAMYRCASSLDEAKNTEAFFGQGTRLTVV.

The chain uses TRBV13 and TRBJ1-3; 7 nucleotides line up with TRBD1. The CDR3 is 16 residues long. Germline CDR1 is PRHDT and CDR2 is FYEKMQ (reference sequence). Losses at the gene ends were 3 bases for V and 4 bases for J; bases not matched to a gene: 9. The CDR3 sequence: CASSLGPQGRGNTIYF. The CDR3 DNA reads as TGTGCCAGCAGCTTGGGCCCACAGGGGCGCGGAAACACCATATATTTT. Variable domain in full (rest from reference TRBV13 and TRBJ1-3): AAGVIQSPRHLIKEKRETATLKCYPIPRHDTVYWYQQGPGQDPQFLISFYEKMQSDKGSIPDRFSAQQFSDYHSELNMSSLELGDSALYFCASSLGPQGRGNTIYFGEGSWLTVV.

This chain uses TRBV4-1 with TRBJ2-2, with TRBD2 matching 10 bases. The V gene end was trimmed by 4 bases and the J gene end by 7 bases; junction bases not matched to a gene: 9. Looked up from germline, CDR1 is MGHRA and CDR2 is YSYEKL. The CDR3 covers 16 residues. In DNA, the CDR3 is TGCGCCAGCAGCCTAAGCGGGGGGGCGTTCGGCGGGGAGCTGTTTTTT. Translation: CASSLSGGAFGGELFF.

The gene calls are TRBV6-6 and TRBJ2-7, with 7 positions matching TRBD1. The CDR3 has 14 residues. The J segment lost 5 bases and the V segment lost 5 bases, leaving 9 bases of the junction unmatched. The germline CDR1 and CDR2 sequences are MNHNY and SVGAGI (reference sequence). In DNA form, the CDR3 reads TGTGCCAGCAGTCTCCGACAGGGTGGAAACGAGCAGTACTTC. Protein sequence: CASSLRQGGNEQYF.

This rearrangement joins TRBV6-6 to TRBJ1-5; perhaps TRBD1 as D (5 bases). The CDR3 is 13 amino acids. The V gene's germline CDR1 is MNHNY and CDR2 SVGAGI (reference sequence). Trimming took 4 bases from V and 6 from J, leaving 10 bases between them. The CDR3 loop reads CASSSSGGQPQHF. The CDR3 DNA is TGTGCCAGCAGTTCCTCCGGGGGTCAGCCCCAGCATTTT.

The chain combines TRBV6-7 with TRBJ1-2; D is unresolved. TRBV6-7 is an ORF; its function is uncertain. V was clipped by 7 bases and J by 5 bases, with 26 bases between them. The CDR3 covers 17 residues. The CDR3 is CASNPTFRIPRRYGYTF. For the CDR3, the DNA is TGTGCCAGCAATCCCACCTTCAGGATCCCTAGGAGGTATGGCTACACCTTC.

The CDR3 loop is CAWSGQGRISGYTF. CDR3 DNA sequence: TGTGCCTGGAGTGGGCAGGGTAGGATCTCTGGCTACACCTTC. The V gene is TRBV30, the J gene TRBJ1-2; the D gene is possibly TRBD1 (5 bases). Trimming took off 1 base at V and 7 bases at J, with 16 bases between the two ends. The CDR3 runs to 14 residues. Germline loops: CDR1 GTSNPN, CDR2 SVGIG (reference sequence).

As for this clone: Other DNA sequences of this sample code for an identical CDR3. The rearrangement joins TRBV27 to TRBJ2-7; the D is unclear. There are 13 residues in the CDR3. Germline CDR1 is MNHEY and CDR2 is SMNVEV (reference sequence). Trimming pared 2 bases from V and 1 base from J, leaving 6 bases between. CDR3 in amino acids: CASSLGQSYEQYF. Here the CDR3 DNA reads TGTGCCAGCAGTTTAGGGCAGTCCTACGAGCAGTACTTC.

Only one count was recorded for this clone. This chain connects TRBV28 to TRBJ1-5; D gene unclear. Trimming pared 4 bases from V and 1 base from J, leaving 11 bases between. This CDR3 comprises 15 residues. CDR1 and CDR2 from the germline V gene are MDHEN and SYDVKM. The CDR3 DNA sequence: TGTGCCAGCAGTTCCCCAGCGGCCAGCAATCAGCCCCAGCATTTT. Protein: CASSSPAASNQPQHF.

This rearrangement joins TRBV4-3 to TRBJ2-3, with unresolved D. CDR1 is LGHNA and CDR2 is YSLEER in the germline V gene. The CDR3 has 13 amino acids. Trimming removed 4 bases from V and 2 bases from J, with 7 bases in between. In DNA, the CDR3 is TGCGCCAGCAGCCCCTCTTCCACAGATACGCAGTATTTT. Its translation is CASSPSSTDTQYF.

The DNA for the CDR3 is TGTGCCAGCAGTTTGTCCCTCCTGACAGGCCGGGGTGAAAAACTGTTTTTT. Its protein product is CASSLSLLTGRGEKLFF. This chain connects TRBV27 to TRBJ1-4; TRBD1 is a possible D gene (6 bases). The ends were cut back, 3 bases at V and 7 bases at J, with 21 bases in the middle. The CDR3 extends over 17 amino acids. In germline, CDR1 is MNHEY, CDR2 SMNVEV (reference sequence).

This CDR3 is CASSGGPFSYNEQFF. For the CDR3, the DNA is TGTGCCAGCAGCGGGGGCCCTTTCTCCTACAATGAGCAGTTCTTC. The chain is built from TRBV7-2 and TRBJ2-1; weak D call: TRBD1 (6 bases). V shed 5 bases and J shed 0 bases, with 11 bases lying between them. Germline CDR1 is SGHTA and CDR2 is FQGNSA. CDR3 length: 15 amino acids.

There are a few counts of this clone. This chain uses TRBV6-5 with TRBJ1-1; the D gene is possibly TRBD1 (6 bases). V shed 6 bases and J shed 5 bases, with 13 bases lying between them. Germline loops: CDR1 MNHEY, CDR2 SVGAGI. The CDR3 extends over 13 amino acids. CDR3 coding DNA: TGTGCCAGCAGAACAGGGTTTGGGACTGAAGCTTTCTTT. This sequence encodes CASRTGFGTEAFF.

The CDR3, as DNA: TGCGCCAGCAGCCAAGATCGGGCCTATAATTCACCCCTCCACTTT. Translated: CASSQDRAYNSPLHF. V gene TRBV4-3 combines with J gene TRBJ1-6; D is unclear. The V gene's germline CDR1 is LGHNA and CDR2 YSLEER. V was shortened by 0 bases and J by 2 bases, with 5 bases between the two germline ends. This CDR3 spans 15 amino acids.

V gene TRBV6-5 combines with J gene TRBJ2-2; TRBD2 is a possible D gene (7 bases). V gave up 4 bases and J gave up 6 bases, with 15 bases separating them. CDR1 and CDR2 (germline): MNHEY, SVGAGI. This CDR3 comprises 15 residues. The DNA for the CDR3 is TGTGCCAGCAGTTGGGAGGGGGGGACGGCCGGGGAGCTGTTTTTT. Amino acid sequence: CASSWEGGTAGELFF.

CDR3 amino acids: CASSLDSGGRRGYTF. DNA for the CDR3: TGTGCCAGCAGCTTAGACAGCGGAGGAAGAAGGGGCTACACCTTC. The chain is built from TRBV7-2 and TRBJ1-2; D is undetermined. The germline V gene encodes CDR1 SGHTA and CDR2 FQGNSA. The CDR3 extends over 15 amino acids. With 1 base removed from V and 8 bases from J, the gap between germline ends came to 17 bases.

The V call is TRBV6-1, the J call TRBJ1-2; perhaps TRBD1 as D (5 bases). The CDR3 contains 16 residues. Trimming removed 2 bases from V and 0 bases from J, with 13 bases in between. Germline V lookup: CDR1 MNHNS, CDR2 SASEGT. The DNA for the CDR3 is TGTGCCAGCAGTGAAACCAGGGTGGCCGCTAACTATGGCTACACCTTC. It translates to CASSETRVAANYGYTF.

Remarks on this clone: Sequence at one end of the junction differs from germline and may be a read error. The chain has TRBV6-5 and TRBJ1-6, with TRBD1 identical over 7 bases. Germline V gives CDR1 MNHEY, CDR2 SVGAGI. This CDR3 contains 12 residues. CDR3 sequence (DNA): TGTGCCAGCAGATACTTACAGGGGAACCTCCACTTT. This gives the protein CASRYLQGNLHF.

This chain uses TRBV29-1 with TRBJ2-1; TRBD1 aligns across 8 bases. V was clipped by 6 bases and J by 3 bases; unmatched bases: 7. CDR1 SQVTM and CDR2 ANQGSEA come from the germline V gene. The CDR3 covers 14 residues. The CDR3: CSVWTGMYYNEQFF. The CDR3 DNA follows: TGCAGCGTCTGGACAGGGATGTACTACAATGAGCAGTTCTTC.

This clone was picked up one time. V and J are TRBV29-1 and TRBJ1-5, with TRBD1 matching over 8 bases. V dropped 4 bases and J dropped 4; count of bases not matched to a gene: 9. The germline V gene encodes CDR1 SQVTM and CDR2 ANQGSEA. CDR3 size: 15 residues. The CDR3 is CSVAAQGGENQPQHF. The CDR3 DNA sequence: TGCAGCGTTGCCGCACAGGGGGGAGAAAATCAGCCCCAGCATTTT.

This chain connects TRBV7-3 to TRBJ2-7; TRBD2 matches at 8 bases. This CDR3 spans 16 amino acids. After removal of 5 bases from V and 2 bases from J, the junction contained 11 bases not matched to a gene. Germline CDR1 and CDR2: SGHTA and FQGTGA. The CDR3 here is CASSPIPGLGPYEQYF. The DNA of the CDR3 is TGTGCCAGCAGCCCGATCCCGGGACTAGGTCCCTACGAGCAGTACTTC.

This chain links TRBV5-6 with TRBJ1-6; 9 positions agree with TRBD1. With 4 bases clipped from V and 7 bases from J, the junction kept 3 bases outside the gene matches. The germline V gene encodes CDR1 SGHDT and CDR2 YYEEEE. The CDR3 totals 14 residues. CDR3 coding DNA: TGTGCCAGCAGCCCGGACAGGGGAAATTCACCCCTCCACTTT. Protein sequence: CASSPDRGNSPLHF.

The chain recombines TRBV28 with TRBJ1-3; D is perhaps TRBD1 (5 bases). The CDR3 extends over 14 amino acids. V was shortened by 10 bases and J by 4 bases, with 17 bases between the two germline ends. In germline, CDR1 is MDHEN, CDR2 SYDVKM. The CDR3 DNA follows: TGTGCCACCCGGTCGAGACAGATAGGAAACACCATATATTTT. It encodes CATRSRQIGNTIYF. Full variable domain (missing parts from reference TRBV28 and TRBJ1-3): DVKVTQSSRYLVKRTGEKVFLECVQDMDHENMFWYRQDPGLGLRLIYFSYDVKMKEKGDIPEGYSVSREKKERFSLILESASTNQTSMYLCATRSRQIGNTIYFGEGSWLTVV.

The chain has TRBV18 and TRBJ2-3; the D is unclear. Trimming cost V 3 bases and J 2 bases, with 12 bases left between them. From germline, CDR1 is KGHSH and CDR2 LQKENI. The CDR3 length is 15 residues. CDR3 DNA sequence: TGTGCCAGCTCACCGAGCAGACAAAACACAGATACGCAGTATTTT. This codes for CASSPSRQNTDTQYF.

In its sample, this clone was seen a few times. The chain links TRBV30 to TRBJ2-7, with TRBD1 matching over 9 bases. This CDR3 has 15 amino acids. Germline CDR1 reads GTSNPN; CDR2 reads SVGIG (reference sequence). V shed 0 bases, J shed 4 bases, and the junction held 7 bases outside the gene matches. The CDR3 sequence: CAWSVLGTGMYEQYF. CDR3 DNA sequence: TGTGCCTGGAGTGTACTTGGGACAGGGATGTACGAGCAGTACTTC.

This clone was seen a single time. The chain links TRBV13 to TRBJ1-1, with TRBD1 as a possible D gene (5 bases). Trimming removed 0 bases from V and 0 bases from J, with 8 bases in between. CDR1 and CDR2 from the germline V gene are PRHDT and FYEKMQ (reference sequence). CDR3 length equals 15 residues. The CDR3 sequence is CASSLGPGMNTEAFF. CDR3 bases: TGTGCCAGCAGCTTAGGCCCAGGGATGAACACTGAAGCTTTCTTT.

The J gene is TRBJ1-2, the V gene TRBV6-1; 8 nucleotides align to TRBD1. Trimming took 6 bases from V and 6 from J; bases not matched to a gene: 6. From germline, CDR1 is MNHNS and CDR2 SASEGT. This CDR3 is 13 amino acids long. CDR3 residues: CASRGQGPHGYTF. CDR3 nucleotides: TGTGCCAGCAGAGGACAGGGCCCCCATGGCTACACCTTC.

The chain links TRBV6-5 to TRBJ2-2; tentatively, D is TRBD2 (7 bases). In germline, CDR1 is MNHEY, CDR2 SVGAGI. The CDR3 totals 16 residues. The V and J ends lost 2 bases and 4 bases respectively, with 14 bases between them. The CDR3 bases are TGTGCCAGCAGTTACGCGGGGGCCCAAGTCACCGGGGAGCTGTTTTTT. Translated, it gives CASSYAGAQVTGELFF.

This chain uses TRBV4-1 with TRBJ2-1; TRBD1 matches at 9 bases. CDR1 is MGHRA and CDR2 is YSYEKL in the germline V gene. The CDR3 contains 14 residues. V dropped 6 bases and J dropped 10; count of bases not matched to a gene: 10. The CDR3 spells CASSGGQGFREQFF. CDR3 DNA sequence: TGCGCCAGCAGTGGGGGACAGGGCTTTCGGGAGCAGTTCTTC.

The chain recombines TRBV6-5 with TRBJ1-6; possible D gene TRBD1, 5 bases. The V end was cut by 3 bases, the J end by 9 bases, with 12 bases between. The germline V gene has CDR1 MNHEY and CDR2 SVGAGI. This CDR3 has 14 amino acids. The CDR3 DNA sequence: TGTGCCAGCAGTTATAGCAGGGTTCTTTCACCCCTCCACTTT. Its protein product is CASSYSRVLSPLHF.

Worth noting for this clone: Within the sample, other DNA sequences also encode this same CDR3. The V call is TRBV9, the J call TRBJ2-1; 12 nucleotides agree with TRBD2. The CDR3 is 15 amino acids. Germline V gene sequence: CDR1 SGDLS, CDR2 YYNGEE. J was trimmed by 8 bases and V by 1 base; bases with no gene match: 4. The CDR3 DNA follows: TGTGCCAGCAGCGTACTAGCGGGGGGGCCGGATGAGCAGTTCTTC. Its translation: CASSVLAGGPDEQFF.

This clone was recorded once. In nucleotides, the CDR3 is TGCAGCGTCCGGGTCCAGGGCTACGAGCAGTACTTC. As protein: CSVRVQGYEQYF. The V gene is TRBV29-1, the J gene TRBJ2-7, with D possibly TRBD1 on 5 matching bases. V was cut by 6 bases and J by 3 bases, with 12 bases left in between. The CDR3 loop spans 12 amino acids. Germline CDR1 SQVTM, CDR2 ANQGSEA.